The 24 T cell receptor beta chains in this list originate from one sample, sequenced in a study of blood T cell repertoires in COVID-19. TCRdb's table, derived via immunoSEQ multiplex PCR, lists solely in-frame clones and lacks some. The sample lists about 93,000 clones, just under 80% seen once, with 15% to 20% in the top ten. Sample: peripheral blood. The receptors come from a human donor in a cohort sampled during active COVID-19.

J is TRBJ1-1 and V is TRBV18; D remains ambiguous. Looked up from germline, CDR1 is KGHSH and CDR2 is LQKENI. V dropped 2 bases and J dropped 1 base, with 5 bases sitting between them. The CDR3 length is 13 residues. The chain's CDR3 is CASSPAGNTEAFF. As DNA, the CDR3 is TGTGCCAGCTCACCAGCGGGGAACACTGAAGCTTTCTTT.

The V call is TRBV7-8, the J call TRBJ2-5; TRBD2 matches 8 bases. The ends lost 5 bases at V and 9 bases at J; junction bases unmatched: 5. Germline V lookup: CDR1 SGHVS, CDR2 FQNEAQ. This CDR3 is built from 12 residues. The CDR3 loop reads CASSPPGGAQYF. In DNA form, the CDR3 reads TGTGCCAGCAGCCCCCCCGGGGGGGCCCAGTACTTC.

The CDR3 here is CASSHRTYEQYF. The CDR3 DNA reads as TGTGCCAGCAGCCACAGAACCTACGAGCAGTACTTC. The chain couples TRBV5-8 to TRBJ2-7; no definite D call. V was clipped by 4 bases and J by 2 bases, with 7 bases between them. From germline, CDR1 is SGHTS and CDR2 YDEGEE. The CDR3 extends over 12 amino acids.

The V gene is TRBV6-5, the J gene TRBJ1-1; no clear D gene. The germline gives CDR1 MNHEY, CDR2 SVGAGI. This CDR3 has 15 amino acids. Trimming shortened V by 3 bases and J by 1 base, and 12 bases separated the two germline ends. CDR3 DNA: TGTGCCAGCAGTTATTTTCCGGGGTCGAACACTGAAGCTTTCTTT. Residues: CASSYFPGSNTEAFF.

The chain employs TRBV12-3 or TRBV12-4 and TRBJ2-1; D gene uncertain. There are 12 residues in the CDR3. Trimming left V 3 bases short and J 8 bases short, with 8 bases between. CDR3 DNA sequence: TGTGCCAGCAGTTTTCATCAGTATGAGCAGTTCTTC. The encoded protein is CASSFHQYEQFF.

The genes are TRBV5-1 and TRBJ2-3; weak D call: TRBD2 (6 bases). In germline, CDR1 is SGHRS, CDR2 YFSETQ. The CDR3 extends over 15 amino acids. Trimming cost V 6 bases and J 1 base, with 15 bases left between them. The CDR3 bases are TGCGCCAGCAACCGGAGGGCTTCTGGCACAGATACGCAGTATTTT. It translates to CASNRRASGTDTQYF.

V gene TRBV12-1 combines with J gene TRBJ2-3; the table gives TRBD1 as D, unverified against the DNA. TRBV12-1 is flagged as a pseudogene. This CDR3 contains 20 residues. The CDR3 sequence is CASRTRPTHGTSSTTDTQYF. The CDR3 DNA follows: TGTGCCAGCCGGACGAGACCGACCCACGGGACATCCTCTACCACAGATACGCAGTATTTT.

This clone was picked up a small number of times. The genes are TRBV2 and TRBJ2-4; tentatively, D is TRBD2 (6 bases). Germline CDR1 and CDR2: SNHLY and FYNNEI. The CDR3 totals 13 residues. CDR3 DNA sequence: TGTGCTACGACGGGACTAGCCAAAAACATTCAGTACTTC. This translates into CATTGLAKNIQYF.

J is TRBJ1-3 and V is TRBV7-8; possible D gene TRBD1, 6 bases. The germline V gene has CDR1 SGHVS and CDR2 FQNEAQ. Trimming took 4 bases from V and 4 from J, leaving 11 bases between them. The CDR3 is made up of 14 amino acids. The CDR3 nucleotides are TGTGCCAGCAGCTGGCAGGGGCGCGGAAACACCATATATTTT. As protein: CASSWQGRGNTIYF.

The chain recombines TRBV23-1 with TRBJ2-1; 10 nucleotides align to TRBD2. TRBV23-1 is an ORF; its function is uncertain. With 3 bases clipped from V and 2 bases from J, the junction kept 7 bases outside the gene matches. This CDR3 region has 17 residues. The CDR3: CASSHRGLATTYNEQFF. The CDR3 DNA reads TGCGCCAGCAGTCATAGGGGACTAGCGACCACCTACAATGAGCAGTTCTTC.

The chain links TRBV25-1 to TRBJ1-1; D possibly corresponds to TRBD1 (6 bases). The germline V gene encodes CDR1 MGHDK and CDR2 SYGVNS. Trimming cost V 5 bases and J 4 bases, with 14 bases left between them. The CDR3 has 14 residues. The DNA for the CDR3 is TGTGCCAGCAGTCCCGGGGGGGCAGGCACTGAAGCTTTCTTT. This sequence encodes CASSPGGAGTEAFF.

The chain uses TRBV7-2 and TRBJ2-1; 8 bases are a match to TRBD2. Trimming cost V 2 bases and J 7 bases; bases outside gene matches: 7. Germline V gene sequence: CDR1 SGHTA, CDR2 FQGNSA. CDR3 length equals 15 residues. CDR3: CASSLTSGSFNEQFF. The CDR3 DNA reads TGTGCCAGCAGCTTAACCAGCGGGAGTTTTAATGAGCAGTTCTTC.

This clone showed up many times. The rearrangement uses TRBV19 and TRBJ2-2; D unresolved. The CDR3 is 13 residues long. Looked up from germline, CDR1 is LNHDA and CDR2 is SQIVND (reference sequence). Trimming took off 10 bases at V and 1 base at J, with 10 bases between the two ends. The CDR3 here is CATQPRNTGELFF. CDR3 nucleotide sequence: TGTGCCACCCAACCGAGGAACACCGGGGAGCTGTTTTTT.

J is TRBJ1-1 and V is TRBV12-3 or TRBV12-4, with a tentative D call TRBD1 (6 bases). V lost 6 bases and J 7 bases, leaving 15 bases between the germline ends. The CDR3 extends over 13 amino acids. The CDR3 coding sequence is TGTGCCAGCAGGTCAAACAGGGTTGATGAAGCTTTCTTT. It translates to CASRSNRVDEAFF.

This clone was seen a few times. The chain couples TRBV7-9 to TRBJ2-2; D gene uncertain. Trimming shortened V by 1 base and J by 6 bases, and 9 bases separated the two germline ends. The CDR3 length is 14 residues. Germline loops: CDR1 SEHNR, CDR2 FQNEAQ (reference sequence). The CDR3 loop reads CASSLVAVPGELFF. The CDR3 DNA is TGTGCCAGCAGCTTAGTCGCGGTTCCCGGGGAGCTGTTTTTT.

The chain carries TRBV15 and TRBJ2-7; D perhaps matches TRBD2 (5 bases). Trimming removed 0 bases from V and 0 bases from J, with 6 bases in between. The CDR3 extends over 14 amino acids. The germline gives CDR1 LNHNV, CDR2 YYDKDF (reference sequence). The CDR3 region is CATSRDRGSYEQYF. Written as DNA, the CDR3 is TGTGCCACCAGCAGAGATCGGGGCTCCTACGAGCAGTACTTC.

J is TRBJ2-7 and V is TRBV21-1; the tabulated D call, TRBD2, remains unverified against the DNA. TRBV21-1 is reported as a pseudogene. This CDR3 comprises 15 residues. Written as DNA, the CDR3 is TGTGCCAGATCGGGGGGTCAGGGGAGCTCCTACGAGCAGTACTTC. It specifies CARSGGQGSSYEQYF.

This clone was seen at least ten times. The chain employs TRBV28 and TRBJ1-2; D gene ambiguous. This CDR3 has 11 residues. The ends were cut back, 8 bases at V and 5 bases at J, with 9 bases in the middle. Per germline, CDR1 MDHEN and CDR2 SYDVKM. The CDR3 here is CASLARYGYTF. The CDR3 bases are TGTGCCAGCCTAGCCCGATATGGCTACACCTTC.

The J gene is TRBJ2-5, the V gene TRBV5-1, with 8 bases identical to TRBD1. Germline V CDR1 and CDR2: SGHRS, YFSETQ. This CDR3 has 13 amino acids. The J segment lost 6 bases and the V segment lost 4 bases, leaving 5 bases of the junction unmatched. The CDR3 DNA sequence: TGCGCCAGCAGCCCCGACAGGGGTCAGACCCAGTACTTC. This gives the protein CASSPDRGQTQYF.

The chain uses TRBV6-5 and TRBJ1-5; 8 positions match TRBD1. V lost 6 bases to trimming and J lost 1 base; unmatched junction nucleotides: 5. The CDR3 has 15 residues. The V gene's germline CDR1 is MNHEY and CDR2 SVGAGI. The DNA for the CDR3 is TGTGCCAGCAGAAAGACAGGGGTAAGCAATCAGCCCCAGCATTTT. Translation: CASRKTGVSNQPQHF.

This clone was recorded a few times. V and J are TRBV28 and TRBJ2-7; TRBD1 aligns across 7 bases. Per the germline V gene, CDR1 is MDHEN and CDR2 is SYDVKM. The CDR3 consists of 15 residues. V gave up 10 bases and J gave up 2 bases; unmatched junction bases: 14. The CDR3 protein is CATQSPGTATYEQYF. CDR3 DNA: TGTGCCACGCAATCCCCCGGGACAGCCACCTACGAGCAGTACTTC.

Here the CDR3 reads CASSPNRGVSSYEQYF. Here the CDR3 DNA reads TGTGCCAGCAGCCCGAACAGGGGCGTAAGCTCCTACGAGCAGTACTTC. The V gene is TRBV11-2, the J gene TRBJ2-7, with 7 nucleotides matching TRBD1. V shed 5 bases and J 0 bases; nucleotides not matched to a gene: 10. The CDR3 has 16 residues. Germline CDR1 and CDR2: SGHAT and FQNNGV.

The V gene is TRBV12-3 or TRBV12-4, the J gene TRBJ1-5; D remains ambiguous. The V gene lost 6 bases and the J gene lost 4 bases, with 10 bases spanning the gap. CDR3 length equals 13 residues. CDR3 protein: CASRSLRNQPQHF. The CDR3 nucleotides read TGTGCCAGCAGGAGTTTGAGGAATCAGCCCCAGCATTTT.

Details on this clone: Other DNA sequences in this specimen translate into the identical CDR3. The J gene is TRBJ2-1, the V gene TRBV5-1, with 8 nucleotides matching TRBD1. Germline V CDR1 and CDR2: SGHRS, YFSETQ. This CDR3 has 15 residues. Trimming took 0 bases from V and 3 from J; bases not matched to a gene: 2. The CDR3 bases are TGCGCCAGCAGCTTGGAGGGACAGGACTACAATGAGCAGTTCTTC. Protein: CASSLEGQDYNEQFF.